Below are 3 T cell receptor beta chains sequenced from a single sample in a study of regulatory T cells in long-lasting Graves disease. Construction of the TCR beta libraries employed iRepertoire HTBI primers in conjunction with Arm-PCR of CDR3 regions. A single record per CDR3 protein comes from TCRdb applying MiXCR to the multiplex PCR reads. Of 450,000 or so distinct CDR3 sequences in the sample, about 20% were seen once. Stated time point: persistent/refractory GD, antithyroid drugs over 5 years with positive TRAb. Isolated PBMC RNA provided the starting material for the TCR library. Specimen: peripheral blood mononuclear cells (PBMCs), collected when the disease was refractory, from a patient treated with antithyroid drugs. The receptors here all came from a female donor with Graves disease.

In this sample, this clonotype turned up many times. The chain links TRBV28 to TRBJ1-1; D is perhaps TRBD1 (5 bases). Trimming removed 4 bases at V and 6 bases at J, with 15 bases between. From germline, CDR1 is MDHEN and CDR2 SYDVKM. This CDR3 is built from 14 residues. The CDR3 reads CASSWIPGEAEAFF. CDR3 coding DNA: TGTGCCAGCAGTTGGATCCCGGGGGAAGCTGAAGCTTTCTTT.

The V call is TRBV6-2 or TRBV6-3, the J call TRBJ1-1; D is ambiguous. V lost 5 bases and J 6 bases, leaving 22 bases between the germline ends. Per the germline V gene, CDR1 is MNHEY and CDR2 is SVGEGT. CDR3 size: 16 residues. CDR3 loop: CASSEYVDLGSAEAFF. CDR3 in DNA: TGTGCCAGCAGTGAATATGTGGATCTGGGCAGCGCTGAAGCTTTCTTT.

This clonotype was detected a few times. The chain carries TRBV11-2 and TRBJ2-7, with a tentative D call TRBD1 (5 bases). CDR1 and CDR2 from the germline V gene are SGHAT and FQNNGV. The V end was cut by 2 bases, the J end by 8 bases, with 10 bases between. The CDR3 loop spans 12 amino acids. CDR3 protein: CASSLSRTQQYF. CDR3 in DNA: TGTGCCAGCAGCTTATCGAGGACACAGCAGTACTTC.